The rows below give T cell receptor beta chains drawn from one sample of a study of CD8 T cells in Susac syndrome. MiXCR, run by TCRdb on the immunoSEQ multiplex PCR reads, gives a single entry per CDR3 protein. The repertoire consists of some 400,000 distinct CDR3 sequences, with approximately 89% occurring once and the leading ten covering about 0.1%. Material: CD8+ T cells from PBMCs. These receptors came from a human donor with multiple sclerosis. Each CDR3 is given with its conserved first and last residue. The D gene is left open where the match is weak. Clone size is given for some rows only: seen once, a few or many times, or a class if the clone is expanded.

>TRBJ1-2|TRBD1|TRBV4-1|NA
CASSPSTGRGNYGYTF
TGCGCCAGCAGCCCGTCGACAGGGAGGGGCAACTATGGCTACACCTTC
>TRBJ2-7|TRBD2|TRBV20-1|NA
CSAAITSIGLAGGAYEQYF
TGCAGTGCCGCTATTACCTCCATCGGACTAGCGGGAGGGGCCTACGAGCAGTACTTC
>TRBJ2-7|NA|TRBV2|NA
CASSEATGPTYEQYF
TGTGCCAGCAGCGAGGCCACAGGACCTACCTACGAGCAGTACTTC
>TRBJ1-1|NA|TRBV2|NA
CASSAGGAEAFF
TGTGCCAGCAGTGCGGGGGGGGCTGAAGCTTTCTTT
>TRBJ1-5|NA|TRBV7-9|NA
CASSLGYQPQHF
TGTGCCAGCAGTTTAGGTTATCAGCCCCAGCATTTT
>TRBJ1-1|NA|TRBV5-1|NA
CASSSFTIPAAPGRPNTEAFF
TGCGCCAGCAGCTCGTTCACTATACCGGCGGCCCCGGGACGGCCGAACACTGAAGCTTTCTTT
>TRBJ2-7|NA|TRBV19|NA
CARTYRGASSYEQYF
TGTGCCAGGACGTACCGGGGGGCGAGCTCCTACGAGCAGTACTTC
>TRBJ1-1|NA|TRBV29-1|NA
CSVDPRTARLNTEAFF
TGCAGCGTTGACCCAAGAACGGCCAGGCTGAACACTGAAGCTTTCTTT
>TRBJ1-1|NA|TRBV28|NA
CASSSAREVNTEAFF
TGTGCCAGCAGTTCTGCCAGGGAGGTGAACACTGAAGCTTTCTTT
>TRBJ2-1|TRBD2|TRBV7-2|NA
CASSLGLAATYNEQFF
TGTGCCAGCAGCTTAGGACTAGCGGCCACCTACAATGAGCAGTTCTTC
>TRBJ1-3|TRBD1|TRBV4-1|NA
CASSPMTGDSGNTIYF
TGCGCCAGCAGCCCTATGACAGGGGACTCTGGAAACACCATATATTTT
>TRBJ2-1|TRBD2|TRBV27|NA
CASSLGTAGGPHNEQFF
TGTGCCAGCAGTTTAGGTACAGCGGGAGGGCCCCACAATGAGCAGTTCTTC
>TRBJ2-3|NA|TRBV29-1|NA
CSVEGHPIVDTQYF
TGCAGCGTTGAGGGACATCCCATTGTGGATACGCAGTATTTT
>TRBJ1-5|NA|TRBV2|once
CASKAGPLEPQHF
TGTGCCAGCAAGGCAGGGCCCCTGGAGCCCCAGCATTTT
>TRBJ2-2|TRBD2|TRBV10-3|NA
CAINLAGDETGELFF
TGTGCCATCAATCTAGCGGGAGATGAAACCGGGGAGCTGTTTTTT
>TRBJ1-1|NA|TRBV25-1|NA
CASSELLGPNTEAFF
TGTGCCAGCAGTGAATTACTGGGGCCGAACACTGAAGCTTTCTTT
>TRBJ1-1|TRBD1|TRBV27|NA
CASRDRGRPEAFF
TGTGCCAGCAGAGACAGGGGTAGGCCTGAAGCTTTCTTT
>TRBJ2-3|NA|TRBV6-5|NA
CASSALFTDTQYF
TGTGCCAGCAGTGCGCTCTTCACAGATACGCAGTATTTT
>TRBJ2-1|TRBD2|TRBV5-1|once
CASSGLGLGNEQFF
TGCGCCAGCAGCGGACTAGGCTTGGGTAATGAGCAGTTCTTC
>TRBJ2-7|NA|TRBV11-2|NA
CASSPRREQYF
TGTGCCAGCAGCCCTCGGCGGGAGCAGTACTTC
>TRBJ2-7|NA|TRBV6-1|once
CASSDGPLLYF
TGTGCCAGCAGTGACGGGCCGCTGCTGTACTTC
>TRBJ1-5|TRBD1|TRBV29-1|NA
CSVGGDSHSNQPQHF
TGCAGCGTTGGGGGGGACAGCCATAGCAATCAGCCCCAGCATTTT
>TRBJ2-5|TRBD2|TRBV7-7|few
CASSRLAGAPETQYF
TGTGCTAGCAGCCGGCTAGCGGGAGCCCCAGAGACCCAGTACTTC